Listed below are T cell receptor beta chains from one sample, sequenced in a study of blood T cell repertoires in COVID-19. Here immunoSEQ multiplex PCR was the method, and the copy in TCRdb shows in-frame clones only, minus some. The sample contains 140,000 to 150,000 clones, 75% to 90% of which appear only once. The source material was PBMCs or T cells enriched from blood (not recorded which). Every receptor here comes from a man aged 45-65 years who had recovered from COVID-19. The CDR3 runs from the conserved cysteine through the conserved F or W. D genes are given only for firm matches. Not every row has a clone size; where given, it reads once, few, many or a size class.

>few|TRBD1|14|TRBV4-1|TRBJ1-2
CASSQVRGPYGYTF
TGCGCCAGCAGCCAAGTCAGGGGGCCCTATGGCTACACCTTC
>-|-|13|TRBV9|TRBJ2-2
CASAPQPLGELFF
TGTGCCAGCGCCCCTCAACCCCTAGGGGAGCTGTTTTTT
>-|TRBD2|18|TRBV5-4|TRBJ2-5
CASSSPGLAGAFQETQYF
TGTGCCAGCAGCTCTCCCGGACTAGCGGGAGCCTTCCAAGAGACCCAGTACTTC
>-|TRBD1|15|TRBV7-2|TRBJ2-3
CASSFTGVGEDTQYF
TGTGCCAGCAGCTTCACAGGGGTCGGGGAAGATACGCAGTATTTT
>-|TRBD2|15|TRBV24-1|TRBJ2-1
CATSVFAGGRHEQFF
TGTGCCACCAGTGTTTTCGCGGGAGGGCGACATGAGCAGTTCTTC
>-|-|16|TRBV21-1|TRBJ1-1
CASISRCPGVDVEAFF
TGTGCCAGCATCTCTCGCTGTCCAGGGGTCGATGTTGAAGCTTTCTTT
>-|TRBD2|15|TRBV4-3|TRBJ2-1
CASSPGTSGYNEQFF
TGCGCCAGCAGCCCCGGGACTAGCGGTTACAATGAGCAGTTCTTC
>few|-|16|TRBV9|TRBJ1-6
CASSLRDSGWGSPLHF
TGTGCCAGCAGCCTCAGGGACTCAGGTTGGGGTTCACCCCTCCACTTT
>-|-|14|TRBV9|TRBJ1-4
CASSVRGSDEKLFF
TGTGCCAGCAGCGTCAGGGGTAGCGATGAAAAACTGTTTTTT
>-|TRBD1|14|TRBV5-1|TRBJ1-1
CASSSDRVNTEAFF
TGCGCCAGCAGCTCGGACAGGGTGAACACTGAAGCTTTCTTT
>once|-|14|TRBV28|TRBJ1-2
CASRGQPTNYGYTF
TGTGCCAGCAGAGGACAGCCCACTAACTATGGCTACACCTTC
>-|TRBD2|15|TRBV6-5|TRBJ2-2
CASSYSGTRGGELFF
TGTGCCAGCAGTTACTCTGGGACTAGGGGCGGGGAGCTGTTTTTT
>-|-|17|TRBV19|TRBJ1-5
CASSIFGGAGSNQPQHF
TGTGCCAGTAGTATTTTCGGCGGGGCGGGAAGCAATCAGCCCCAGCATTTT
>-|-|12|TRBV4-3|TRBJ2-5
CASSQGPGTQYF
TGCGCCAGCAGCCAAGGGCCGGGGACCCAGTACTTC
>-|-|12|TRBV19|TRBJ2-4
CASSVRGNIQYF
TGTGCCAGTAGTGTGAGGGGGAACATTCAGTACTTC
>-|TRBD1|15|TRBV18|TRBJ1-2
CASSPGTGGDYGYTF
TGTGCCAGCTCACCCGGGACAGGGGGCGACTATGGCTACACCTTC
>-|TRBD1|15|TRBV2|TRBJ1-5
CASRDGTASNQPQHF
TGTGCCAGCAGAGACGGGACAGCTAGCAATCAGCCCCAGCATTTT
>-|-|16|TRBV18|TRBJ1-5
CASSLQVGGGNQPQHF
TGTGCCAGCTCGCTCCAGGTGGGGGGGGGCAATCAGCCCCAGCATTTT
>once|-|16|TRBV4-3|TRBJ1-1
CASSQVGRGTGPEAFF
TGCGCCAGCAGCCAAGTGGGTCGGGGGACGGGTCCTGAAGCTTTCTTT
>-|-|16|TRBV5-4|TRBJ2-3
CASRSQSDIYTDTQYF
TGTGCCAGCAGGTCTCAATCGGACATCTACACAGATACGCAGTATTTT
>-|-|12|TRBV2|TRBJ2-7
CASSPNSYEQYF
TGTGCCAGCAGTCCCAACTCCTACGAGCAGTACTTC
>-|TRBD2|17|TRBV19|TRBJ2-1
CASKRIIGGGNYNEQFF
TGTGCCAGTAAAAGAATAATAGGCGGGGGGAACTACAATGAGCAGTTCTTC
>-|TRBD2|17|TRBV24-1|TRBJ2-3
CATSDRTSGGNTDTQYF
TGTGCCACCAGTGATCGGACTAGCGGGGGGAACACAGATACGCAGTATTTT
>-|TRBD1|15|TRBV7-9|TRBJ1-2
CASSPTLGTGFGYTF
TGTGCCAGCAGCCCCACGCTGGGGACAGGGTTCGGCTACACCTTC
>-|TRBD1|16|TRBV28|TRBJ1-1
CASSLTGTGGNTEAFF
TGTGCCAGCAGTTTAACAGGGACAGGGGGGAACACTGAAGCTTTCTTT
>-|TRBD1|14|TRBV5-1|TRBJ1-5
CASSTGQGNQPQHF
TGCGCCAGCAGCACCGGACAGGGCAATCAGCCCCAGCATTTT
>-|TRBD1|17|TRBV7-8|TRBJ1-1
CASSLGQGSFSKTEAFF
TGTGCCAGCAGCTTAGGACAGGGTTCCTTTTCTAAGACTGAAGCTTTCTTT
>once|TRBD1|14|TRBV27|TRBJ2-1
CASSRDRTYNEQFF
TGTGCCAGCAGCCGGGACAGGACCTACAATGAGCAGTTCTTC
>-|-|15|TRBV6-5|TRBJ1-2
CASSYSIYVDYGYTF
TGTGCCAGCAGTTACTCGATCTACGTTGACTATGGCTACACCTTC
>-|-|16|TRBV5-5|TRBJ1-5
CASSTTDFYSNQPQHF
TGTGCCAGCAGCACGACAGATTTTTATAGCAATCAGCCCCAGCATTTT
>once|-|13|TRBV6-2/TRBV6-3|TRBJ2-5
CASSRPGYETQYF
TGTGCCAGCAGTAGGCCCGGGTATGAGACCCAGTACTTC
>few|-|13|TRBV7-9|TRBJ1-5
CASSSAGWQPQHF
TGTGCCAGCAGCTCGGCAGGTTGGCAGCCCCAGCATTTT
>-|TRBD1|15|TRBV7-2|TRBJ2-5
CASSFGTGSQETQYF
TGTGCCAGCAGCTTTGGGACAGGTTCACAAGAGACCCAGTACTTC
>-|-|12|TRBV12-3/TRBV12-4|TRBJ2-7
CASSLAAGWQYF
TGTGCCAGCAGTTTAGCGGCGGGTTGGCAGTACTTC
>-|TRBD2|15|TRBV7-2|TRBJ2-7
CASSLGSSGSYEQYF
TGTGCCAGCAGCTTAGGGTCTAGCGGATCCTACGAGCAGTACTTC
>-|-|13|TRBV5-1|TRBJ2-2
CASSFKETGELFF
TGCGCCAGCAGCTTCAAAGAGACCGGGGAGCTGTTTTTT
>-|TRBD1|16|TRBV4-3|TRBJ1-2
CASSQDLRQGNYGYTF
TGCGCCAGCAGCCAAGATTTACGACAGGGAAACTATGGCTACACCTTC
>few|-|13|TRBV7-6|TRBJ2-1
CASSYSSYNEQFF
TGTGCCAGCAGCTATTCCAGCTACAATGAGCAGTTCTTC
>-|-|13|TRBV18|TRBJ2-7
CASSPSPNSEQYF
TGTGCCAGCTCACCCAGTCCAAACAGCGAGCAGTACTTC
>-|TRBD2|15|TRBV11-2|TRBJ2-1
CASSFGLAAYNEQFF
TGTGCCAGCAGCTTCGGACTAGCGGCCTACAATGAGCAGTTCTTC
>-|TRBD1|14|TRBV14|TRBJ2-7
CASSQDRSSYEQYF
TGTGCCAGCAGCCAGGACAGGAGCTCCTACGAGCAGTACTTC
>once|-|14|TRBV28|TRBJ1-4
CASSLTGPNEKLFF
TGTGCCAGCAGTTTAACAGGTCCTAATGAAAAACTGTTTTTT